This TCR beta chain stems from a study of T cell repertoires in cytomegalovirus infection. Points from the study as a whole: In two of eight donors, the top clonotype was HLA-C-restricted CMV-specific.

The CDR3 is 13 amino acids. Germline-derived CDR1 and CDR2 are LNHDA and SQIVND (reference sequence). V was pared by 1 base and J by 6 bases, with 6 bases between. Regarding this clonotype: Its antigen is unknown.

Each CDR3 protein is one row after TCRdb ran MiXCR on the reads. The sample contains 150,000 to 200,000 distinct CDR3 sequences, 28% of which appear only once. The chain recombines TRBV19 with TRBJ1-4; D remains ambiguous. This TCR was sampled from a human donor in good health (CMV status not recorded). Some clones in this sample may be carry-over from other donors' samples. Sequenced material: PBMCs. The CDR3 loop reads CASSIGPYEKLFF. CDR3 DNA sequence: TGTGCCAGTAGTATAGGCCCGTATGAAAAACTGTTTTTT. Filled out from reference TRBV19 and TRBJ1-4, the complete variable domain reads DGGITQSPKYLFRKEGQNVTLSCEQNLNHDAMYWYRQDPGQGLRLIYYSQIVNDFQKGDIAEGYSVSREKKESFPLTVTSAQKNPTAFYLCASSIGPYEKLFFGSGTQLSVL.